This record concerns one T cell receptor (beta chain) sequence. What it binds is unknown. The sample originates from a study of T cells in Graves' hyperthyroidism and ophthalmopathy. Study as a whole: The blood sample was taken at first diagnosis, before treatment began. Study-wide results and limits: Researchers report that a 13 V-J model separated ophthalmopathy from stable hyperthyroidism.

Researchers amplified the TCR beta CDR3 regions from RNA transcripts. When the TCR CDR3 underwent first-round RT-PCR, the HTBI primer set was used. MiXCR, run by TCRdb on the multiplex PCR reads, gives a single entry per CDR3 protein. The table has fewer than 500,000 distinct CDR3 sequences, approximately 14% seen once. Germline CDR1 MGHDK, CDR2 SYGVNS. Trimming removed 6 bases from V and 5 bases from J; junction bases left unmatched: 6. The CDR3 extends over 13 amino acids. Sequencing input: blood. V and J are TRBV25-1 and TRBJ1-1; 7 nucleotides align to TRBD1. The receptor was derived from a woman aged 25 to 39 with Graves' ophthalmopathy. Here the CDR3 DNA reads TGTGCCAGCAGGGGACAGTTAAGTACTGAAGCTTTCTTT. Its translation: CASRGQLSTEAFF.